This T cell receptor beta chain was captured by sequencing in a study of tumor-infiltrating lymphocytes in primary liver carcinoma. The CDR3 contains 15 residues. The V gene's germline CDR1 is MDHEN and CDR2 SYDVKM. As for this clonotype: One end of the junction varies from germline; a read error may be responsible.

Between about 19 and 34 mg of unsorted bulk tissue served as the source from which RNA and DNA were co-extracted. TCR beta cDNA was made from approximately 500 ng total RNA with a constant-region primer. Three nested multiplex PCR rounds, a slightly modified ARM-PCR method, built the TCR beta libraries. A C-beta reverse primer was combined with TRBV1-TRBV30 forward primers in the first two PCR rounds, and each round had around 11 cycles. TCRdb used MiXCR to reprocess the multiplex PCR reads, holding one entry per CDR3 protein. This repertoire shows 52,000 or so distinct CDR3 sequences, around 77% found once; its top ten account for around a quarter.

The specimen sequenced was liver tumor tissue from sampling region 5. As for subset: tumor region T5, tumor centre. V gene TRBV28 combines with J gene TRBJ2-7, with 14 bases matching TRBD2. This TCR derives from a man aged 35-49 years with primary liver carcinoma and hepatitis B virus infection. The CDR3 sequence is CVSSSGLAGVGEQYF. In DNA, the CDR3 is TGTGTCAGCAGTTCGGGACTAGCGGGAGTGGGTGAGCAGTACTTC.